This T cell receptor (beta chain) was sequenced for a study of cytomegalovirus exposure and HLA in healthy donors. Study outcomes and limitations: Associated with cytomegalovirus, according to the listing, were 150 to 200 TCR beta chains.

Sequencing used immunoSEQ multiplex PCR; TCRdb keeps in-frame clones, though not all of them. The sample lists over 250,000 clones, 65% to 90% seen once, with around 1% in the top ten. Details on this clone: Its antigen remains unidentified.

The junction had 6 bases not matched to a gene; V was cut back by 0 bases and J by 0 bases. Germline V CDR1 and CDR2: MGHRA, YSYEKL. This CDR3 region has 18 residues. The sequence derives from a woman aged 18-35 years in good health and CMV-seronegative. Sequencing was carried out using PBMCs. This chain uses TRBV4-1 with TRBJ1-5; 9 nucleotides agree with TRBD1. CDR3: CASSQDDRGAYSNQPQHF. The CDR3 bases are TGCGCCAGCAGCCAAGATGACAGGGGGGCTTATAGCAATCAGCCCCAGCATTTT.